This entry describes one T cell receptor (beta chain). Trimming pared 1 base from V and 5 bases from J, leaving 6 bases between. Looked up from germline, CDR1 is SGHKS and CDR2 is YYEKEE (reference sequence). The length of the CDR3 is 13 residues. This specimen comes from a study of glioma-infiltrating T cells. TCR alpha and beta CDR3 regions were amplified from RNA using iRepertoire nested multiplex PCR. From the multiplex PCR reads, TCRdb called clonotypes with MiXCR, one entry per CDR3 protein. The sample consists of over 2,500 distinct CDR3 sequences, around 16% of them appearing once. The material sequenced was glioma tissue, nonneoplastic brain tissue, or PBMCs (not recorded which). The chain has TRBV5-5 and TRBJ2-2, with D unresolved. The receptor's source is a human donor with low-grade glioma or glioblastoma, undergoing nonglioma brain surgery, or in good health (not recorded which). For the CDR3, the DNA is TGTGCCAGCAGCTTGTGGGGAACCGGGGAGCTGTTTTTT. Translating it yields CASSLWGTGELFF.